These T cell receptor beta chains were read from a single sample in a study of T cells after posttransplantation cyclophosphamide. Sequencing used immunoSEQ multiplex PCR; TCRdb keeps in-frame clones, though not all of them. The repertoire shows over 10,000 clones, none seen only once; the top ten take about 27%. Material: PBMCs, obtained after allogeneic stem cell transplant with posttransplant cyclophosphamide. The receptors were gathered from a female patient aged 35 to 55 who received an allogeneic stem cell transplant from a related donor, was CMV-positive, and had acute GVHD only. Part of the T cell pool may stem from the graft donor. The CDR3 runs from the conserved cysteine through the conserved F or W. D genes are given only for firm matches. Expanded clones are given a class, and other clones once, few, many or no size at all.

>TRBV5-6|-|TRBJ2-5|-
TGTGCCAGCGCGCCCCGGGGTTCGTTGGCCCAGTACTTC
CASAPRGSLAQYF
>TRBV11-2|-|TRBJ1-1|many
TGTGCCAGCAGCTTAGGGGGCCTGGGGTTCGACACTGAAGCTTTCTTT
CASSLGGLGFDTEAFF
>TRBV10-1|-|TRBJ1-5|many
TGCGCCAGCAGTGCAAGCAATCAGCCCCAGCATTTT
CASSASNQPQHF
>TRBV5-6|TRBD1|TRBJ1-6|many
TGTGCCAGCAGCTACTCCCAGGGGGCTTATTCACCCCTCCACTTT
CASSYSQGAYSPLHF
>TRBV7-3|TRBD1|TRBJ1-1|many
TGTGCCAGCAGCCCAGGACAGGCTTCTTCTGAAGCTTTCTTT
CASSPGQASSEAFF
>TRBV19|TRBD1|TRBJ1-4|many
TGTGCCAGTACAAAACAGGGGGCCGCCGAAAAACTGTTTTTT
CASTKQGAAEKLFF
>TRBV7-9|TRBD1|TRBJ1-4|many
TGTGCCAGCAGCTTAGCCTTGGGACAGGGTGTTGAAAAACTGTTTTTT
CASSLALGQGVEKLFF
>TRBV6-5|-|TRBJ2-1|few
TGTGCCAGCAGTTACTCCCGGGGGATTTACAATGAGCAGTTCTTC
CASSYSRGIYNEQFF
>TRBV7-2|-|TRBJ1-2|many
TGTGCCAGCAGCTTAGCTCCGGATGGCTACACCTTC
CASSLAPDGYTF
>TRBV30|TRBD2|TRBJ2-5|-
TGTGCCTGGAGTGTAATTAGCGGGAGGCCCCAAGAGACCCAGTACTTC
CAWSVISGRPQETQYF
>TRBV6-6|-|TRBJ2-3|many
TGTGCCAGCGACCAGGGAGGTGGTACGCAGTATTTT
CASDQGGGTQYF
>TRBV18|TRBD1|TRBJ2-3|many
TGTGCCAGCTCACCACCGGGACAGGTTAATCCAGATACGCAGTATTTT
CASSPPGQVNPDTQYF
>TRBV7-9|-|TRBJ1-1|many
TGTGCCAGCAGAGAGACAGATAACACTGAAGCTTTCTTT
CASRETDNTEAFF